This T cell receptor (beta chain) is from a study of immune evolution from preneoplasia to lung adenocarcinoma. Points from the study as a whole: Later-stage lesions appeared to have more T cells, more diversity, less clonality. Normal lung had the highest top T cell clone frequencies.

Libraries were prepared by immunoSEQ multiplex PCR; TCRdb keeps only in-frame clonotypes and omits some of them. The repertoire holds roughly 4,700 clones, with over 65% as singletons. Remarks on this clone: Its antigen is currently unknown.

Resections took place in Japan or China from about 2013 to 2018. Each case's diagnosis was confirmed by two pathologists on H&E. The CDR3 runs 14 residues. V trimming: 6 bases; J trimming: 4 bases; junction bases outside the gene matches: 7. CDR1 MNHEY and CDR2 SVGAGI come from the germline V gene. The TCR originated in a person between 60 and 79 years old with lung adenocarcinoma. Sequenced material: FFPE adjacent normal lung tissue. This rearrangement joins TRBV6-5 to TRBJ2-5, with 8 bases fitting TRBD1. CDR3 sequence (DNA): TGTGCCAGCAGACAACACGACAGGGGAGAGACCCAGTACTTC. As protein: CASRQHDRGETQYF.